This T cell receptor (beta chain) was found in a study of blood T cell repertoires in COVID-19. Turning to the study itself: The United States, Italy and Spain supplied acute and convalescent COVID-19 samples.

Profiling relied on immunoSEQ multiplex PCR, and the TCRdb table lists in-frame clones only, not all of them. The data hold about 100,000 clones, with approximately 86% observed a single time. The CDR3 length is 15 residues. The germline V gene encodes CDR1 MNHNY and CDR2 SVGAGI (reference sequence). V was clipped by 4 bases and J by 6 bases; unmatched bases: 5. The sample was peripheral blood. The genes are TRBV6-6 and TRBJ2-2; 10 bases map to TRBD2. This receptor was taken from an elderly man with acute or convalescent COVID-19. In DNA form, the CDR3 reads TGTGCCAGCAGTTGGTTTAGCGGGAGGTCCGGGGAGCTGTTTTTT. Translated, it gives CASSWFSGRSGELFF.